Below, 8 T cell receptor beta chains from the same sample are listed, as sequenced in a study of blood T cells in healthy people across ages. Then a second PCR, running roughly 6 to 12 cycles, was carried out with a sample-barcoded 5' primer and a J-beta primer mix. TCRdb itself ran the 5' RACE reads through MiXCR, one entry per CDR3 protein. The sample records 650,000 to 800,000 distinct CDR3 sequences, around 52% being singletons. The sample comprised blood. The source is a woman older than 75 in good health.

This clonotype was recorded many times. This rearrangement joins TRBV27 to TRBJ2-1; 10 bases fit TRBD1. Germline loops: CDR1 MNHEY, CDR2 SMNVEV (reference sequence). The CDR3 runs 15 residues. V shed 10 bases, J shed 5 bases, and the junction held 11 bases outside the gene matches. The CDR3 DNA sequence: TGTGCCACTAAGGCGGGGACAGGGGTAAACAATGAGCAGTTCTTC. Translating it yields CATKAGTGVNNEQFF.

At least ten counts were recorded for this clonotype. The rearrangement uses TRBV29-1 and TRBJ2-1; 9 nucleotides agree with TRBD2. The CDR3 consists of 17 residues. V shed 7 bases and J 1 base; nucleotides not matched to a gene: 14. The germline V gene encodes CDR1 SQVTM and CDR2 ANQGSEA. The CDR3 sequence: CSAEGREGFVSYNEQFF. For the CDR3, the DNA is TGCAGCGCCGAGGGGCGGGAGGGTTTTGTATCCTACAATGAGCAGTTCTTC.

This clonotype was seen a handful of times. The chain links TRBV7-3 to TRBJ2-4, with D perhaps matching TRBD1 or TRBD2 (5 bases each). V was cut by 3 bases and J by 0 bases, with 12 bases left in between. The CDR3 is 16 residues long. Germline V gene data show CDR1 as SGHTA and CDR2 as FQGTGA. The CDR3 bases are TGTGCCAGCAGCTTCGGGACGGCAAAAGCCAAAAACATTCAGTACTTC. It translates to CASSFGTAKAKNIQYF.

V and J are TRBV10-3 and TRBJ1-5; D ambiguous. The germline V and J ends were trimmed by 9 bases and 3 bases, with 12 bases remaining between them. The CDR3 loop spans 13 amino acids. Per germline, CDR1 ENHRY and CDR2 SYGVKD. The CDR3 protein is CAMSRDLNQPQHF. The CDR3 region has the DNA TGTGCCATGTCCCGGGATCTCAATCAGCCCCAGCATTTT.

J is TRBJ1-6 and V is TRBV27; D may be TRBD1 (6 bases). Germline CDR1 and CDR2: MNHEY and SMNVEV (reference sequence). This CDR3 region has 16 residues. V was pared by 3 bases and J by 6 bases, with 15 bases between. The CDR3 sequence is CASSFTPRGGNSPLHF. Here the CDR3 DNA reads TGTGCCAGCAGTTTTACCCCCAGGGGAGGTAATTCACCCCTCCACTTT.

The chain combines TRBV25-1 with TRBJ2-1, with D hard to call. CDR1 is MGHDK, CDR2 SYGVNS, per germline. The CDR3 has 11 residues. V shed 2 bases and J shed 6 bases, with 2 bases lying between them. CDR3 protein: CASSERNEQFF. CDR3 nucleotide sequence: TGTGCCAGCAGTGAACGCAATGAGCAGTTCTTC.

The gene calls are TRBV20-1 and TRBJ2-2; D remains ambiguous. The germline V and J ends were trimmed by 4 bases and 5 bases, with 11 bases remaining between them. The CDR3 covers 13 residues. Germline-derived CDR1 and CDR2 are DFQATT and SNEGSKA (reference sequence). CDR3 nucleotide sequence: TGCAGTGCTACCACCCCGGTTACCGGGGAGCTGTTTTTT. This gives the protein CSATTPVTGELFF.

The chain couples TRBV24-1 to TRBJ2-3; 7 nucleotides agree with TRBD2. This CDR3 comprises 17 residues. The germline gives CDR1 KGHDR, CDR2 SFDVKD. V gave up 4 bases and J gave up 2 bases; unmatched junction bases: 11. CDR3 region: CATSDPGLFGNTDTQYF. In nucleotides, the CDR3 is TGTGCCACCAGTGACCCGGGACTATTCGGCAACACAGATACGCAGTATTTT.